This T cell receptor beta chain was profiled in a study of CD8+CD57+ T cells in acquired aplastic anemia. Study-level information: Mean yield of DNA from sorted CD4+ and CD8+ cells was approximately 3 ug. Around 11 million reads were obtained on average for healthy donor CD4+ cells. Regarding the study as a whole: In common between the patients and the controls were some 29 CD8+ CDR3 sequences.

Template material for TCR beta VDJ and CDR3 profiling consisted of genomic DNA. One entry per CDR3 protein results from TCRdb running MiXCR on the reads. The sample comprises roughly 420,000 distinct CDR3 sequences, around 68% of which are singletons, and around 4% rests with the top ten. Germline CDR1 is SGHTA and CDR2 is FQGNSA. This CDR3 is 12 amino acids long. This clonotype has just one count. No antigen is known for it. V is TRBV7-2 and J is TRBJ2-7; no clear D. This TCR was sampled from a human donor in good health, serving as a control. The material sequenced was sorted CD4+, CD8+, or CD8+CD57+ T cells (not recorded which) from PBMCs. The CDR3 DNA follows: TGTGCCAGCAGCCCAGAGAACTACGAATACTACGTG. It codes for CASSPENYEYYV.